A single sample is the source of the 19 T cell receptor beta chains below, sequenced in a study of spatial heterogeneity in lung cancer. The time point denotes: sample taken at primary tumor resection. MiXCR, applied by TCRdb to the 5' RACE reads, yields one record per CDR3 protein. The sample shows 30,000 to 40,000 distinct CDR3 sequences, approximately 5.2% of them seen only once. Sequenced material: PBMCs, taken at surgery. The receptors were gathered from a female donor with early-stage non-small cell lung cancer.

This clonotype was picked up many times. The chain uses TRBV18 and TRBJ2-5, with D tentatively TRBD2 (6 bases). The CDR3 runs to 14 residues. CDR1 and CDR2 (germline): KGHSH, LQKENI. V was cut by 3 bases and J by 1 base, with 9 bases left in between. Here the CDR3 DNA reads TGTGCCAGCTCACCGGGACTCACCCAAGAGACCCAGTACTTC. Its protein product is CASSPGLTQETQYF. The variable domain in full, completed from reference TRBV18 and TRBJ2-5, reads NAGVMQNPRHLVRRRGQEARLRCSPMKGHSHVYWYRQLPEEGLKFMVYLQKENIIDESGMPKERFSAEFPKEGPSILRIQQVVRGDSAAYFCASSPGLTQETQYFGPGTRLLVL.

This clonotype has a count of ten or more. The V and J genes are TRBV6-5 and TRBJ2-2; 7 nucleotides line up with TRBD1. The V gene's germline CDR1 is MNHEY and CDR2 SVGAGI. With V trimmed by 6 bases and J by 7 bases, 8 bases remained unmatched. The CDR3 totals 14 residues. The CDR3 is CASSHQGVSGELFF. The CDR3 coding sequence is TGTGCCAGCAGCCACCAGGGGGTGAGCGGGGAGCTGTTTTTT.

The sample holds one count of this clonotype. This may stem from a read error, because a much larger clone lies one nucleotide away. This sequence joins TRBV20-1 and TRBJ1-4; TRBD1 might be the D (6 bases). The CDR3 spans 14 residues. V was pared by 7 bases and J by 2 bases, with 14 bases between. Germline loops: CDR1 DFQATT, CDR2 SNEGSKA (reference sequence). The CDR3 DNA sequence: TGCAGTGTTGGGGGGGCAGGGACTAATGAAAAACTGTTTTTT. It codes for CSVGGAGTNEKLFF.

This clonotype was counted many times. The chain combines TRBV29-1 with TRBJ1-3; unclear D gene. V lost 6 bases and J lost 0, with 24 bases in between. Germline CDR1 is SQVTM and CDR2 is ANQGSEA. This CDR3 is built from 18 residues. CDR3 bases: TGCAGCGTAGCTCTGGCAGTACTTACCCCTCACTCTGGAAACACCATATATTTT. Amino acids: CSVALAVLTPHSGNTIYF.

This clonotype appeared many times. The chain carries TRBV7-2 and TRBJ2-2, with D unclear. Per the germline V gene, CDR1 is SGHTA and CDR2 is FQGNSA. The CDR3 is 14 amino acids. V lost 0 bases, J lost 3 bases, and 5 bases lay in between. The DNA of the CDR3 is TGTGCCAGCAGCTTAGCCCTAGACACCGGGGAGCTGTTTTTT. It specifies CASSLALDTGELFF.

The chain has TRBV2 and TRBJ2-3; 8 bases align to TRBD2. The CDR3 is 14 residues long. V shed 5 bases, J shed 2 bases, and the junction held 3 bases outside the gene matches. Germline CDR1 SNHLY, CDR2 FYNNEI. The CDR3 DNA reads TGTGCCAGCAGTACAGCGGGGGACACAGATACGCAGTATTTT. Residues: CASSTAGDTDTQYF.

This clonotype was counted between two and nine times. This sequence joins TRBV10-3 and TRBJ1-3; 7 bases are a match to TRBD1. Trimming removed 2 bases from V and 0 bases from J; junction bases left unmatched: 4. CDR3 size: 16 residues. Germline CDR1 reads ENHRY; CDR2 reads SYGVKD. The CDR3 DNA reads TGTGCCATCAGTGAGGAAGGGACAGACTCTGGAAACACCATATATTTT. It encodes CAISEEGTDSGNTIYF.

This clonotype has ten or more counts. The rearrangement uses TRBV4-3 and TRBJ2-1; either TRBD1 or TRBD2 may supply D (5 bases each). The CDR3 runs to 17 residues. CDR1 is LGHNA and CDR2 is YSLEER in the germline V gene. V was clipped by 0 bases and J by 12 bases, with 24 bases between them. Written as DNA, the CDR3 is TGCGCCAGCAGCCAAGACGGCCCGGGGCGCCCCAATGAGGGGCAGTTCTTC. Protein sequence: CASSQDGPGRPNEGQFF.

This clonotype came up many times. This rearrangement joins TRBV28 to TRBJ1-6; D gene ambiguous. This CDR3 has 18 residues. The V gene's germline CDR1 is MDHEN and CDR2 SYDVKM. With 4 bases removed from V and 6 bases from J, the gap between germline ends came to 22 bases. The CDR3 is CASSSDGEKLVGNSPLHF. Here the CDR3 DNA reads TGTGCCAGCAGTTCCGACGGGGAGAAGCTGGTTGGTAATTCACCCCTCCACTTT.

In its sample, this clonotype was seen a few times. This rearrangement joins TRBV2 to TRBJ1-1, with D uncertain. The CDR3 length is 14 residues. Germline V gene data show CDR1 as SNHLY and CDR2 as FYNNEI. Trimming took 8 bases from V and 1 from J, leaving 14 bases between them. CDR3 DNA: TGTGCCAGCTGTTTCGTGTCAGGGAACACTGAAGCTTTCTTT. This encodes CASCFVSGNTEAFF.

This clonotype was recorded a few times. The rearrangement uses TRBV7-2 and TRBJ2-7; D ambiguous. There are 15 residues in the CDR3. Germline values: CDR1 SGHTA, CDR2 FQGNSA. The V end was cut by 2 bases, the J end by 0 bases, with 11 bases between. CDR3 residues: CASSLRTEFSYEQYF. CDR3 bases: TGTGCCAGCAGCTTAAGGACGGAGTTCTCCTACGAGCAGTACTTC.

The table lists this clonotype with many counts. V gene TRBV12-3 or TRBV12-4 combines with J gene TRBJ2-5, with D maybe TRBD2 (6 bases). CDR3 size: 14 residues. The ends were cut back, 3 bases at V and 5 bases at J, with 13 bases in the middle. The CDR3 sequence is CASSLGLGGETQYF. The CDR3, as DNA: TGTGCCAGCAGTTTGGGGCTAGGAGGGGAGACCCAGTACTTC.

This clonotype was counted only a few times. J is TRBJ2-5 and V is TRBV4-1; either TRBD1 or TRBD2 may fit D (5 bases each). This CDR3 spans 15 amino acids. The germline gives CDR1 MGHRA, CDR2 YSYEKL. The germline V and J ends were trimmed by 2 bases and 5 bases, with 15 bases remaining between them. CDR3 coding DNA: TGCGCCAGCAGCCAATTTGGGACGGGTGGGGAGACCCAGTACTTC. This translates into CASSQFGTGGETQYF.

This clonotype occurred many times. The chain is built from TRBV4-1 and TRBJ2-1, with 9 nucleotides matching TRBD2. The CDR3 extends over 17 amino acids. V was clipped by 3 bases and J by 9 bases; unmatched bases: 15. CDR1 is MGHRA, CDR2 YSYEKL, per germline. The CDR3 is CASSHQTRSSGGSEQFF. CDR3 bases: TGCGCCAGCAGCCATCAGACCCGCTCGAGCGGGGGGTCTGAGCAGTTCTTC.

This clonotype was seen only a few times. The CDR3 region has the DNA TGTGCCAGCAGTTTTCCCTTCTCTCGTGGCTACACCTTC. Translation: CASSFPFSRGYTF. The V call is TRBV28, the J call TRBJ1-2; D is undetermined. The CDR3 runs to 13 residues. Trimming cost V 3 bases and J 7 bases, with 12 bases left between them. CDR1 is MDHEN and CDR2 is SYDVKM in the germline V gene.

Only a few counts were recorded for this clonotype. J is TRBJ1-1 and V is TRBV12-3 or TRBV12-4; 7 nucleotides line up with TRBD1. Trimming cost V 6 bases and J 1 base; bases outside gene matches: 8. The CDR3 totals 15 residues. This CDR3 reads CASRRLGQPNTEAFF. CDR3 coding DNA: TGTGCCAGCAGAAGGCTGGGACAGCCGAACACTGAAGCTTTCTTT.

This clonotype was detected ten times or more. The V and J genes are TRBV5-4 and TRBJ2-3; TRBD2 matches 15 bases. CDR3 length: 16 residues. Trimming removed 4 bases from V and 6 bases from J; junction bases left unmatched: 6. CDR1 SGHNT and CDR2 YYREEE come from the germline V gene (reference sequence). The CDR3 loop is CASSPKGTSGGDTQYF. The DNA of the CDR3 is TGTGCCAGCAGCCCGAAGGGGACTAGCGGGGGGGATACGCAGTATTTT.

This clonotype was detected many times. The rearrangement links TRBV29-1 to TRBJ2-1; possible D gene TRBD1, 6 bases. CDR1 and CDR2 from the germline V gene are SQVTM and ANQGSEA. Deletions cut 7 bases from V and 0 bases from J, with 13 bases between. The CDR3 totals 14 residues. CDR3 nucleotides: TGCAGCGGTACCACAGGGAGCTCCTACAATGAGCAGTTCTTC. It translates to CSGTTGSSYNEQFF.

This clonotype was recorded many times. The rearrangement joins TRBV9 to TRBJ2-5; D is undetermined. Trimming stripped 3 bases from V and 4 bases from J, with 7 bases between. The CDR3 is 12 residues long. Germline lookup yields CDR1 SGDLS and CDR2 YYNGEE. The CDR3 DNA is TGTGCCAGCAGCGGGGCCGGAGAGACCCAGTACTTC. This gives the protein CASSGAGETQYF.